Listed below are T cell receptor beta chains from one sample, sequenced in a study of identifying expanded T cells in peripheral blood. The repertoire was sequenced with immunoSEQ multiplex PCR; TCRdb's copy has only in-frame clones and lacks some. There are some 90,000 clones in the sample; 88% occur only once, and about 20% lies in the top ten. Sequencing was performed on blood. Receptor source: a person between 18 and 70 years old in good health. Both conserved end residues are part of each CDR3. The D gene is left open where the match is weak. A row's size may be missing; if present it is once, few, many or a size class.

cdr3_aa,cdr3_nt,d_call,v_call,clone_size,j_call
CASSPPAGFDYGYTF,TGTGCCAGCTCACCACCTGCAGGGTTCGACTATGGCTACACCTTC,.,TRBV18,.,TRBJ1-2
CASSLSGRPLHF,TGTGCCAGCAGTTTATCCGGAAGGCCCCTCCACTTT,.,TRBV27,once,TRBJ1-6
CASSQVGPYSPLHF,TGTGCCAGCAGCCAAGTAGGGCCCTATTCACCCCTCCACTTT,.,TRBV14,.,TRBJ1-6
CASSEGASSGGHYEQYF,TGTGCCAGCAGTGAGGGTGCGTCTAGCGGGGGCCACTACGAGCAGTACTTC,TRBD2,TRBV6-1,.,TRBJ2-7
CASSQSADTQYF,TGCGCCAGCAGTCAATCAGCAGATACGCAGTATTTT,.,TRBV23-1,.,TRBJ2-3
CASSKWEHTEAFF,TGTGCCAGCAGCAAATGGGAACACACTGAAGCTTTCTTT,.,TRBV7-6,.,TRBJ1-1
CASSLLYEQYF,TGTGCCAGCAGCTTACTCTACGAGCAGTACTTC,.,TRBV7-8,.,TRBJ2-7
CASSPLGTEQFF,TGTGCCAGCAGCCCCTTAGGTACGGAGCAGTTCTTC,.,TRBV7-9,once,TRBJ2-1
CASSSSETGTALSYEQYF,TGTGCCAGCAGCTCATCGGAAACCGGGACAGCGCTCTCCTACGAGCAGTACTTC,TRBD1,TRBV5-6,.,TRBJ2-7
CASSHGGQRAFF,TGTGCCAGCAGTCACGGGGGACAGCGAGCTTTCTTT,TRBD1,TRBV6-5,.,TRBJ1-1
CASSRIEGGFYGYTF,TGTGCCAGTAGTCGTATTGAGGGGGGATTCTATGGCTACACCTTC,.,TRBV19,.,TRBJ1-2
CASSSAQQETQYF,TGTGCCAGCAGTTCCGCCCAACAAGAGACCCAGTACTTC,.,TRBV28,.,TRBJ2-5
CASSVETWEGAFF,TGTGCCAGCAGCGTAGAAACGTGGGAAGGAGCTTTCTTT,.,TRBV9,.,TRBJ1-1
CASSLGTSTGTDTQYF,TGTGCCAGCAGCCTTGGGACTAGCACGGGCACAGATACGCAGTATTTT,TRBD2,TRBV7-9,once,TRBJ2-3
CASRPSYGDTQYF,TGTGCCAGTAGACCCTCCTACGGAGATACGCAGTATTTT,.,TRBV27,.,TRBJ2-3
CASSLDFGQGYEQYF,TGTGCCAGCAGCTTAGATTTCGGACAGGGCTACGAGCAGTACTTC,TRBD1,TRBV7-2,.,TRBJ2-7
CASSLDPRTSGANEQFF,TGTGCCAGCAGCTTAGATCCCCGGACTAGCGGGGCCAATGAGCAGTTCTTC,TRBD2,TRBV11-2,.,TRBJ2-1
CASTGKTGGIWELFF,TGTGCCAGCACCGGAAAGACAGGGGGTATATGGGAGCTGTTTTTT,TRBD1,TRBV6-5,once,TRBJ2-2
CASTILQGARGTQYF,TGTGCCAGCACCATACTACAGGGGGCGAGGGGTACGCAGTATTTT,TRBD1,TRBV7-2,.,TRBJ2-3
CASSLYQGPGTYEQYF,TGTGCCAGTAGTCTGTACCAGGGACCAGGAACCTACGAGCAGTACTTC,.,TRBV19,.,TRBJ2-7
CASRQKPGTEGGDTQYF,TGTGCCAGCAGGCAAAAACCCGGGACGGAGGGAGGAGATACGCAGTATTTT,.,TRBV11-2,once,TRBJ2-3
CASRTTGEETQYF,TGTGCCAGCAGGACGACAGGGGAAGAGACCCAGTACTTC,TRBD1,TRBV6-5,.,TRBJ2-5
CASSLFGRSSGNTIYF,TGTGCCAGCAGCTTGTTTGGCAGGAGCTCTGGAAACACCATATATTTT,.,TRBV7-9,.,TRBJ1-3
CASSLGRSDATYGYTF,TGTGCCAGCAGCTTGGGGCGCAGCGATGCGACCTATGGCTACACCTTC,.,TRBV5-6,.,TRBJ1-2
CASSSAGTGGTGELFF,TGTGCCAGCAGTTCAGCCGGGACAGGGGGCACCGGGGAGCTGTTTTTT,TRBD1,TRBV5-4,.,TRBJ2-2
CASSPTSPGELFF,TGTGCCAGCAGTCCGACTAGCCCCGGGGAGCTGTTTTTT,TRBD2,TRBV6-5,.,TRBJ2-2
CASSPETGLGSPGELFF,TGTGCCAGCAGTCCAGAGACAGGGCTGGGGTCGCCCGGGGAGCTGTTTTTT,TRBD1,TRBV27,.,TRBJ2-2
CASSYPGAPGELFF,TGTGCCAGCAGCTACCCGGGGGCCCCCGGGGAGCTGTTTTTT,.,TRBV7-9,.,TRBJ2-2
CASSETLRGKLFF,TGTGCCAGCAGTGAAACTCTTCGGGGGAAACTGTTTTTT,.,TRBV2,.,TRBJ1-4
CASGPSGTIIDYGYTF,TGTGCCAGCGGCCCGTCCGGGACAATAATTGACTATGGCTACACCTTC,.,TRBV19,.,TRBJ1-2
CASSLGLAGGSKSWETQYF,TGTGCCAGCAGCTTAGGGCTAGCGGGGGGATCCAAATCTTGGGAAACGCAGTATTTT,TRBD2,TRBV13,.,TRBJ2-3
CSARENTEAFF,TGCAGTGCTAGAGAAAACACTGAAGCTTTCTTT,.,TRBV20-1,.,TRBJ1-1
CATRGETGVNEKLFF,TGTGCCACCAGGGGGGAAACGGGGGTGAATGAAAAACTGTTTTTT,.,TRBV15,.,TRBJ1-4
CASSYGPPYEQYF,TGTGCCAGCAGTTACGGACCCCCCTACGAGCAGTACTTC,.,TRBV27,.,TRBJ2-7
CAWSGTSDSPYSPLHF,TGTGCCTGGAGTGGTACTTCGGACAGTCCCTATTCACCCCTCCACTTT,.,TRBV30,.,TRBJ1-6
CASGAEHVRGYTF,TGTGCCAGCGGCGCTGAACATGTCCGGGGCTACACCTTC,.,TRBV28,once,TRBJ1-2
CASRGTVSGNTIYF,TGTGCCAGTAGGGGGACCGTTTCTGGAAACACCATATATTTT,.,TRBV27,.,TRBJ1-3
CASGSLIGSGGAQETQYF,TGTGCTAGTGGTTCCCTAATCGGTAGCGGGGGAGCACAAGAGACCCAGTACTTC,TRBD2,TRBV12-5,.,TRBJ2-5
CASSQLTGPYNEQFF,TGCGCCAGCAGCCAGCTGACAGGGCCCTACAATGAGCAGTTCTTC,TRBD1,TRBV4-3,.,TRBJ2-1
CATKTGVTHPYGYTF,TGTGCCACCAAGACAGGGGTCACCCACCCCTATGGCTACACCTTC,TRBD1,TRBV28,once,TRBJ1-2
CASSLARQVGLGGDEQFF,TGTGCCAGCAGCTTAGCGCGACAAGTCGGTCTTGGGGGGGATGAGCAGTTCTTC,TRBD2,TRBV7-9,.,TRBJ2-1
CASSQTTQFWPQHF,TGTGCCAGTAGTCAAACAACCCAATTTTGGCCCCAGCATTTT,.,TRBV19,few,TRBJ1-5
CASRRDRASEKLFF,TGTGCCAGCAGGCGGGACAGGGCGAGTGAAAAACTGTTTTTT,TRBD1,TRBV6-1,.,TRBJ1-4
CASSSGQGSSYEQYF,TGTGCCAGCAGCTCAGGACAGGGGAGCTCCTACGAGCAGTACTTC,TRBD1,TRBV11-3,.,TRBJ2-7
CASRSANYGYTF,TGTGCCAGCAGGTCAGCTAACTATGGCTACACCTTC,.,TRBV9,few,TRBJ1-2
CASSPISGAYTEQFF,TGTGCCAGCAGTCCGATTAGCGGGGCTTATACCGAGCAGTTCTTC,TRBD2,TRBV6-4,.,TRBJ2-1
CSVGAQSNSYEQYF,TGCAGCGTGGGGGCACAGAGCAACTCCTACGAGCAGTACTTC,.,TRBV29-1,few,TRBJ2-7
CASSSGTSAYNEQFF,TGTGCCAGTAGTTCTGGGACCAGTGCCTACAATGAGCAGTTCTTC,.,TRBV19,.,TRBJ2-1
CASSVVAGRSYEQYF,TGTGCCAGTAGTGTTGTAGCGGGCCGTTCCTACGAGCAGTACTTC,TRBD2,TRBV19,.,TRBJ2-7
CASSLTGDRGPGSNQPQHF,TGTGCCAGCAGCCTCACCGGTGACAGGGGCCCGGGGAGCAATCAGCCCCAGCATTTT,TRBD1,TRBV2,once,TRBJ1-5
CASSLWMGRLSSYNSPLHF,TGTGCCAGCAGCTTATGGATGGGACGTTTAAGCTCCTATAATTCACCCCTCCACTTT,.,TRBV7-8,.,TRBJ1-6
CASSSGQETEAFF,TGTGCCAGCAGCTCGGGACAGGAGACTGAAGCTTTCTTT,TRBD1,TRBV13,.,TRBJ1-1
CASSLDSSRSDYGYTF,TGTGCCAGCAGCTTAGACAGTTCAAGGAGTGACTATGGCTACACCTTC,.,TRBV7-9,.,TRBJ1-2
CASSIISLSGNTIYF,TGTGCCAGTAGTATTATCTCGCTTTCTGGAAACACCATATATTTT,.,TRBV19,once,TRBJ1-3
CASSPQGGGNTGELFF,TGTGCCAGCAGTCCCCAGGGAGGGGGGAACACCGGGGAGCTGTTTTTT,.,TRBV5-6,.,TRBJ2-2
CASSFGPGTEAFF,TGTGCCAGCAGTTTCGGACCGGGAACTGAAGCTTTCTTT,.,TRBV28,.,TRBJ1-1